This TCR beta chain was captured in a study of shared clonotypes between healthy human individuals. V lost 5 bases to trimming and J lost 4 bases, with 21 bases between them. Germline-derived CDR1 and CDR2 are SQVTM and ANQGSEA. The CDR3 totals 16 residues. Assay: immunoSEQ multiplex PCR; the TCRdb copy retains only in-frame clones and omits some. The top ten clones hold 0.13% of a sample with some 2.1 million clones, roughly 94% of them seen once. This clone was counted a single time. The clonotype was recovered from a man between 18 and 29 years old in good health. Sequencing used naive CD4+ T cells sorted from blood. Subset reported: CD45RA+ positively selected. This sequence joins TRBV29-1 and TRBJ2-1; TRBD2 might be the D (6 bases). The CDR3, as DNA: TGCAGCGTTTCCGACGTCGAGGACTATCCGTACAATGAGCAGTTCTTC. This translates into CSVSDVEDYPYNEQFF.